This T cell receptor beta chain emerged from a study of blood T cells in healthy people across ages. Findings and limits, study-wide: Age showed a roughly linear inverse relationship with TCR beta diversity per million T cells.

As to this clonotype: What it binds is not known. Possible read error: a much larger clone is one base away.

The authors ran a second PCR of 7 to 11 cycles using a sample-barcoded 5' primer and a J-beta primer mix. Tags on each cDNA molecule came from a template-switch adaptor with 12 random nucleotides. TCRdb ran MiXCR on the 5' RACE reads and lists one entry per CDR3 protein. The table lists 1.5 million to 2 million distinct CDR3 sequences, approximately 30% of them singletons. The CDR3 extends over 14 amino acids. CDR1 is MNHEY and CDR2 is SVGAGI in the germline V gene. The clonotype was recovered from a woman in her thirties in good health. The V gene is TRBV6-5, the J gene TRBJ2-7; a possible D gene is TRBD1 (5 bases). Specimen: blood. The CDR3: CASSPQDTYYELYF. For the CDR3, the DNA is TGTGCCAGCAGTCCCCAGGACACCTACTACGAGCTGTACTTC.